Following are 25 T cell receptor beta chains from one sample sequenced in a study of CD8 T cells in ankylosing spondylitis. TCRdb re-called the 5' RACE reads with MiXCR, one entry per CDR3 protein. In the table there are about 320,000 distinct CDR3 sequences, around a tenth of which are singletons. The material sequenced was blood, either unsorted or a sorted T cell fraction (not recorded which). The source of these receptors is a female donor with ankylosing spondylitis or in good health (not recorded which).

This clonotype was counted ten times or more. The chain uses TRBV5-6 and TRBJ1-1; the D is unclear. Germline values: CDR1 SGHDT, CDR2 YYEEEE. The CDR3 is 13 residues long. The V end was cut by 1 base, the J end by 1 base, with 5 bases between. CDR3 DNA sequence: TGTGCCAGCAGCTTGAGTACGAACACTGAAGCTTTCTTT. It encodes CASSLSTNTEAFF.

This clonotype was seen repeatedly, ten times or more. The J gene is TRBJ1-1, the V gene TRBV6-5; 9 bases fit TRBD1. The CDR3 is 16 residues long. Losses at the gene ends were 2 bases for V and 5 bases for J; bases not matched to a gene: 9. The germline CDR1 and CDR2 sequences are MNHEY and SVGAGI. The CDR3 loop reads CASSYGTGGARTEAFF. CDR3 coding DNA: TGTGCCAGCAGTTACGGCACAGGGGGCGCCCGGACTGAAGCTTTCTTT.

In its sample, this clonotype was seen many times. The chain has TRBV10-3 and TRBJ2-3, with TRBD2 matching 8 bases. Germline V CDR1 and CDR2: ENHRY, SYGVKD. The CDR3 sequence is 15 residues long. V lost 5 bases and J lost 6; bases outside the gene matches: 10. The CDR3, as DNA: TGTGCCATCAGTCAAGTAGCGGGAAGTCAGGATACGCAGTATTTT. This encodes CAISQVAGSQDTQYF.

This clonotype was recorded many times. The V call is TRBV4-3, the J call TRBJ2-3, with D perhaps matching TRBD2 (6 bases). The length of the CDR3 is 15 residues. Trimming took 5 bases from V and 5 from J, leaving 17 bases between them. The germline V gene encodes CDR1 LGHNA and CDR2 YSLEER. The CDR3 is CASSSTSGVQDTQYF. The CDR3 region has the DNA TGCGCCAGCAGCTCTACTTCGGGGGTTCAAGATACGCAGTATTTT.

The chain couples TRBV5-1 to TRBJ1-2, with a weak D call TRBD1 (5 bases). The germline V gene has CDR1 SGHRS and CDR2 YFSETQ. Deletions cut 4 bases from V and 7 bases from J, with 26 bases between. The CDR3 is 17 amino acids. CDR3 sequence reads: CASSPIQTGDGTIGYTF. DNA of the CDR3: TGCGCCAGCAGCCCTATACAAACGGGTGATGGGACTATTGGCTACACCTTC.

This clonotype appeared a few times. V and J are TRBV3-1 and TRBJ1-2; D may be TRBD1 (5 bases). In germline, CDR1 is LGHDT, CDR2 YNNKEL (reference sequence). CDR3 length: 14 residues. Between the trimmed V and J ends, which lost 0 bases and 7 bases, there was a span of 12 bases. CDR3 DNA: TGTGCCAGCAGCCAAGACCTGGGGCACGTTGGCTACACCTTC. Its translation: CASSQDLGHVGYTF.

This CDR3 reads CASSLEAGDGYTF. As DNA, the CDR3 is TGTGCCAGCAGCTTAGAGGCGGGGGATGGCTACACCTTC. The J gene is TRBJ1-2, the V gene TRBV7-2; D perhaps matches TRBD1 (5 bases). Germline lookup yields CDR1 SGHTA and CDR2 FQGNSA. CDR3 length: 13 residues. Trimming took 1 base from V and 6 from J, leaving 9 bases between them.

J is TRBJ2-2 and V is TRBV5-1; 8 nucleotides align to TRBD2. CDR1 SGHRS and CDR2 YFSETQ come from the germline V gene. The CDR3 length is 18 residues. Germline trimming cut 2 bases from V and 0 bases from J; bases unmatched to any gene: 9. The CDR3 protein is CASSFAEGTRANTGELFF. In DNA form, the CDR3 reads TGCGCCAGCAGCTTTGCGGAGGGGACTAGGGCGAACACCGGGGAGCTGTTTTTT.

The chain links TRBV7-8 to TRBJ2-2; TRBD1 matches at 8 bases. The junction had 8 bases not matched to a gene; V was cut back by 4 bases and J by 7 bases. Germline-derived CDR1 and CDR2 are SGHVS and FQNEAQ. The CDR3 has 15 amino acids. The CDR3 DNA sequence: TGTGCCAGCAGCTCTCCGGGACAGGATTTCGGGGAGCTGTTTTTT. It translates to CASSSPGQDFGELFF.

This clonotype was recorded at least ten times. The chain joins TRBV28 to TRBJ1-6, with D possibly TRBD1 on 5 matching bases. Germline CDR1 is MDHEN and CDR2 is SYDVKM. Trimming took off 3 bases at V and 8 bases at J, with 11 bases between the two ends. The CDR3 spans 14 residues. The CDR3 region is CASSLSRADSPLHF. The CDR3 DNA sequence: TGTGCCAGCAGTTTGAGCAGGGCGGATTCACCCCTCCACTTT.

The sample holds many counts of this clonotype. The gene calls are TRBV20-1 and TRBJ2-7; the match to TRBD2 covers 12 bases. CDR1 and CDR2 (germline): DFQATT, SNEGSKA (reference sequence). The CDR3 spans 14 residues. Trimming at V came to 1 base and at J to 5 bases, leaving 3 bases not matched to a gene. The CDR3 loop reads CSARGLAGAHEQYF. As DNA, the CDR3 is TGCAGTGCTAGAGGACTAGCGGGAGCCCACGAGCAGTACTTC.

This clonotype came up many times. The chain joins TRBV12-3 or TRBV12-4 to TRBJ2-5; no clear D gene. Trimming pared 5 bases from V and 5 bases from J, leaving 12 bases between. CDR3 length: 13 amino acids. The CDR3, as DNA: TGTGCCAGCAGTCGAATCAAGATGGAGACCCAGTACTTC. Its translation is CASSRIKMETQYF.

There are many counts of this clonotype. Here the CDR3 DNA reads TGCAGTGCTAGTTCAGGGGCGGGCACAGATACGCAGTATTTT. Protein product: CSASSGAGTDTQYF. The J gene is TRBJ2-3, the V gene TRBV20-1; tentative D call: TRBD1 (6 bases). The germline V and J ends were trimmed by 3 bases and 1 base, with 11 bases remaining between them. This CDR3 spans 14 amino acids. Germline CDR1 reads DFQATT; CDR2 reads SNEGSKA (reference sequence).

The V call is TRBV12-3 or TRBV12-4, the J call TRBJ2-1; a possible D gene is TRBD1 (6 bases). V lost 5 bases and J 13 bases, leaving 12 bases between the germline ends. The CDR3 runs 11 residues. The chain's CDR3 is CASSPTGLQFF. The CDR3 DNA reads as TGTGCCAGCAGTCCAACAGGGCTTCAGTTCTTC.

Ten or more counts support this clonotype. The chain recombines TRBV5-1 with TRBJ1-2; 7 bases are a match to TRBD1. This CDR3 comprises 15 residues. V trimming: 0 bases; J trimming: 8 bases; junction bases outside the gene matches: 10. CDR1 is SGHRS and CDR2 is YFSETQ in the germline V gene. The CDR3: CASSLALGQLRGYTF. The CDR3, as DNA: TGCGCCAGCAGCTTGGCCCTGGGACAGTTGCGAGGCTACACCTTC.

The rearrangement links TRBV5-4 to TRBJ2-7; 9 nucleotides align to TRBD2. Germline-derived CDR1 and CDR2 are SGHNT and YYREEE (reference sequence). J gave up 7 bases and V 2 bases, and 4 bases lay outside the gene matches. This CDR3 region has 13 residues. CDR3 DNA sequence: TGTGCCAGCAGCTTTCCGAGCGGGGGGGAGCAGTACTTC. Translation gives CASSFPSGGEQYF.

At least ten counts were recorded for this clonotype. This chain uses TRBV5-1 with TRBJ1-1; D is unclear. CDR1 is SGHRS, CDR2 YFSETQ, per germline. V lost 5 bases to trimming and J lost 1 base, with 9 bases between them. The CDR3 totals 13 residues. The DNA of the CDR3 is TGCGCCAGCAGGCGCGCAGGGAACACTGAAGCTTTCTTT. Translated: CASRRAGNTEAFF.

This chain joins TRBV4-2 and TRBJ2-5; a weak D match, TRBD1 (6 bases). The CDR3 contains 15 residues. Germline CDR1 reads LGHNA; CDR2 reads YNFKEQ. Between the trimmed V and J ends, which lost 4 bases and 2 bases, there was a span of 14 bases. Here the CDR3 DNA reads TGTGCCAGCAGCCCATCACAGGGCTTACAAGAGACCCAGTACTTC. Protein: CASSPSQGLQETQYF.

J is TRBJ2-6 and V is TRBV11-2; 7 bases are a match to TRBD2. Germline lookup yields CDR1 SGHAT and CDR2 FQNNGV. V lost 5 bases and J lost 2; bases outside the gene matches: 6. The CDR3 is 16 amino acids. CDR3 loop: CASSPLTSPGANVLTF. The CDR3 region has the DNA TGTGCCAGCAGCCCTTTGACTAGCCCTGGGGCCAACGTCCTGACTTTC.

This clonotype showed up just a few times. The rearrangement uses TRBV30 and TRBJ2-4; 9 bases match TRBD2. After removal of 0 bases from V and 6 bases from J, the junction contained 6 bases not matched to a gene. The CDR3 is 15 amino acids. The germline CDR1 and CDR2 sequences are GTSNPN and SVGIG (reference sequence). The CDR3 here is CAWSVPSGTRNIQYF. The CDR3 DNA reads as TGTGCCTGGAGTGTCCCTAGCGGGACCAGAAACATTCAGTACTTC.

This clonotype came up many times. The rearrangement links TRBV5-5 to TRBJ2-7; D is uncertain. Germline CDR1 reads SGHKS; CDR2 reads YYEKEE (reference sequence). V was clipped by 7 bases and J by 0 bases, with 14 bases between them. This CDR3 has 14 residues. The DNA for the CDR3 is TGTGCCAGCCAAGATTACCAACTCTCCTACGAGCAGTACTTC. Translated: CASQDYQLSYEQYF.

This clonotype was observed a handful of times. J is TRBJ2-7 and V is TRBV10-3; D unclear. There are 15 residues in the CDR3. The V end lost 0 bases, the J end lost 0 bases, and 9 bases lay between the germline ends. The germline V gene encodes CDR1 ENHRY and CDR2 SYGVKD. CDR3 DNA sequence: TGTGCCATCAGTGAGTCCAGAGAGTACTCCTACGAGCAGTACTTC. Translation: CAISESREYSYEQYF.

In this sample, this clonotype turned up many times. CDR3 DNA sequence: TGCGCCAGCAGCTTGAATCTAGCGGGGAAAGATACGCAGTATTTT. Translating gives CASSLNLAGKDTQYF. The V and J genes are TRBV5-1 and TRBJ2-3, with 9 bases fitting TRBD2. This CDR3 contains 15 residues. CDR1 is SGHRS and CDR2 is YFSETQ in the germline V gene. Trimming removed 1 base from V and 5 bases from J; junction bases left unmatched: 5.

In this sample, this clonotype turned up a few times. The chain employs TRBV4-1 and TRBJ2-7, with 8 bases matching TRBD2. The ends lost 8 bases at V and 4 bases at J; junction bases unmatched: 19. CDR1 and CDR2 (germline): MGHRA, YSYEKL. The CDR3 is made up of 17 amino acids. In nucleotides, the CDR3 is TGCGCCAGCGGGACTAGACTAGCCGGGGAGGATAGATACGAGCAGTACTTC. Translated: CASGTRLAGEDRYEQYF.

In its sample, this clonotype was seen a few times. The V gene is TRBV5-1, the J gene TRBJ2-1, with 7 positions matching TRBD2. The CDR3 runs 15 residues. J gave up 1 base and V 5 bases, and 6 bases lay outside the gene matches. The germline V gene has CDR1 SGHRS and CDR2 YFSETQ. The CDR3 spells CASSGAGDSYNEQFF. The CDR3 region has the DNA TGCGCCAGCAGTGGGGCGGGAGATTCCTACAATGAGCAGTTCTTC.